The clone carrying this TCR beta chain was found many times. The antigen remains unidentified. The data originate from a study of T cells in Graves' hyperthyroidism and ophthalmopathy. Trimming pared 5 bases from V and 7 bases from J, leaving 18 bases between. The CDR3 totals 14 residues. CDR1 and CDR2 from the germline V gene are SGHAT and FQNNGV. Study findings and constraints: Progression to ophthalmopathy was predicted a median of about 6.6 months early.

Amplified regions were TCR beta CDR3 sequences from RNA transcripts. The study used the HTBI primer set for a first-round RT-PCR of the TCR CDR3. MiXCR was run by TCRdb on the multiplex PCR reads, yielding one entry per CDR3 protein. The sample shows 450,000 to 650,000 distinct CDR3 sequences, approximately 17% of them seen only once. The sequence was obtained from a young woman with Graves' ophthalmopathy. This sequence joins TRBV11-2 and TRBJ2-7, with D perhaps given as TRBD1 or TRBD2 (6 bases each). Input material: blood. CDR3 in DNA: TGTGCCAGCAGCCCCTCCGGGGGCCAGGGGGAGCAGTACTTC. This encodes CASSPSGGQGEQYF.